This T cell receptor beta chain emerged from a study of cytotoxic CD8 clonotypes in ibrutinib-treated CLL. As for the study in general: There were, on average, about 250,000 productive templates and 94,082 productive rearrangements per sample.

CDR1 is KGHSH, CDR2 LQKENI, per germline. Trimming at V came to 4 bases and at J to 3 bases, leaving 9 bases not matched to a gene. CDR3 length: 15 residues. Here immunoSEQ multiplex PCR was the method, and the copy in TCRdb shows in-frame clones only, minus some. This table holds fewer than 400,000 clones, under 70% found once. This clone came up once. Its cognate antigen is unknown. Study conclusions and caveats: The study found baseline clonality above age-matched healthy donors, tracking circulating CD8+ T-cell counts. Clonality went up at the time of ibrutinib response, stayed stable in sustained remission, and later dropped back toward its baseline level at progression.

The receptor's source is a human donor with chronic lymphocytic leukemia. Here the sequenced sample was PBMCs, taken after 36 months of ibrutinib treatment. The chain uses TRBV18 and TRBJ2-7, with 7 bases fitting TRBD1. CDR3 loop: CASSRTGQPDYEQYF. Here the CDR3 DNA reads TGTGCCAGCTCACGTACGGGACAGCCGGACTACGAGCAGTACTTC.